The next 22 T cell receptor beta chains were all read from a single sample in a study of shared clonotypes between healthy human individuals. Assay: immunoSEQ multiplex PCR; the TCRdb copy retains only in-frame clones and omits some. The sample yields about a million clones, under 80% seen once. Sequencing used memory CD4+ T cells sorted from blood. Stated subset: CD45RA-negative fraction. Receptors originate from a young man in good health.

The V call is TRBV6-1, the J call TRBJ2-3; D gene ambiguous. The CDR3 is made up of 12 amino acids. V was shortened by 6 bases and J by 5 bases, with 9 bases between the two germline ends. Germline V gene data show CDR1 as MNHNS and CDR2 as SASEGT. CDR3 sequence (DNA): TGTGCCAGCAGGACCGTAGGAGATACGCAGTATTTT. Translated: CASRTVGDTQYF.

The chain links TRBV6-1 to TRBJ1-6; no firm D call. With 4 bases removed from V and 13 bases from J, the gap between germline ends came to 17 bases. The CDR3 spans 14 residues. Germline V gives CDR1 MNHNS, CDR2 SASEGT. Here the CDR3 reads CASSVDGSDGPLHF. The CDR3 coding sequence is TGTGCCAGCAGTGTCGACGGCTCTGATGGGCCCCTCCACTTT.

V gene TRBV19 combines with J gene TRBJ2-6; tentative D call: TRBD2 (5 bases). From germline, CDR1 is LNHDA and CDR2 SQIVND (reference sequence). The V end lost 5 bases, the J end lost 0 bases, and 20 bases lay between the germline ends. CDR3 length equals 19 residues. DNA of the CDR3: TGTGCCAGTAGTCCTGCCCGGGCCAACGGGATCTCTGGGGCCAACGTCCTGACTTTC. Amino acid sequence: CASSPARANGISGANVLTF.

The CDR3: CASSLRFPTPNTGELFF. CDR3 sequence (DNA): TGTGCCAGCAGCTTAAGATTCCCCACGCCGAACACCGGGGAGCTGTTTTTT. This sequence joins TRBV5-4 and TRBJ2-2; D gene unclear. The V gene lost 2 bases and the J gene lost 0 bases, with 14 bases spanning the gap. Germline V gene sequence: CDR1 SGHNT, CDR2 YYREEE (reference sequence). The CDR3 sequence is 17 residues long.

The V call is TRBV5-6, the J call TRBJ1-2; D possibly corresponds to TRBD1 (5 bases). This CDR3 has 14 amino acids. V gave up 4 bases and J gave up 1 base, with 11 bases separating them. Germline V gives CDR1 SGHDT, CDR2 YYEEEE. DNA for the CDR3: TGTGCCAGCAGCCCTCAGGGCCTTAACTATGGCTACACCTTC. Amino acid sequence: CASSPQGLNYGYTF. The variable domain in full, completed from reference TRBV5-6 and TRBJ1-2, reads DAGVTQSPTHLIKTRGQQVTLRCSPKSGHDTVSWYQQALGQGPQFIFQYYEEEERQRGNFPDRFSGHQFPNYSSELNVNALLLGDSALYLCASSPQGLNYGYTFGSGTRLTVV.

This clone came up once. This chain links TRBV14 with TRBJ1-2; 7 bases agree with TRBD1. The CDR3 loop spans 16 amino acids. Germline lookup yields CDR1 SGHDN and CDR2 FVKESK. The junction had 9 bases not matched to a gene; V was cut back by 4 bases and J by 1 base. CDR3: CASSPSTGSVNYGYTF. CDR3 nucleotide sequence: TGTGCCAGCAGCCCTTCGACAGGGTCGGTTAACTATGGCTACACCTTC.

CDR3 sequence (DNA): TGCGCCAGCAGCTCCGCCGACGCGGGTAGCACAGATACGCAGTATTTT. This sequence encodes CASSSADAGSTDTQYF. V usage is TRBV5-1 and J usage is TRBJ2-3, with D possibly being TRBD2 (5 bases). The length of the CDR3 is 16 residues. Per the germline V gene, CDR1 is SGHRS and CDR2 is YFSETQ. V was trimmed by 3 bases and J by 0 bases, leaving 14 bases between them.

This clone was picked up many times. J is TRBJ2-1 and V is TRBV29-1; 13 bases agree with TRBD2. Germline V gene lookup returns CDR1 SQVTM and CDR2 ANQGSEA. Trimming at V came to 7 bases and at J to 11 bases, leaving 5 bases not matched to a gene. The CDR3 is made up of 12 amino acids. CDR3 nucleotides: TGCAGCGAACGGACTAGCGGGGGACAGCAGTTCTTC. This codes for CSERTSGGQQFF.

The chain combines TRBV19 with TRBJ2-7; D uncertain. CDR1 and CDR2 from the germline V gene are LNHDA and SQIVND (reference sequence). The ends were cut back, 7 bases at V and 2 bases at J, with 15 bases in the middle. This CDR3 has 14 residues. CDR3 sequence (DNA): TGTGCCAGTACCTTATCGAGAGGCCCCTACGAGCAGTACTTC. Protein: CASTLSRGPYEQYF.

The genes are TRBV2 and TRBJ1-4; 7 bases line up with TRBD1. The CDR3 spans 15 residues. The germline V gene encodes CDR1 SNHLY and CDR2 FYNNEI. V lost 6 bases to trimming and J lost 4 bases; unmatched junction nucleotides: 8. CDR3 DNA sequence: TGTGCCAGCAGGGGTGGGACAGCTGTTAATGAAAAACTGTTTTTT. This gives the protein CASRGGTAVNEKLFF.

The chain combines TRBV6-5 with TRBJ2-5; maybe TRBD2 (6 bases). The V and J ends lost 5 bases and 1 base respectively, with 11 bases between them. The CDR3 length is 14 residues. Germline V gives CDR1 MNHEY, CDR2 SVGAGI. Here the CDR3 reads CASSKGDSQETQYF. The CDR3 DNA is TGTGCCAGCAGTAAAGGGGACTCCCAAGAGACCCAGTACTTC.

This clone appeared a single time. The CDR3 coding sequence is TGCGCCAGCAGCTTGGCGGGTGAGGTTTCCTCCCGCGGCTACACCTTC. It specifies CASSLAGEVSSRGYTF. V usage is TRBV5-1 and J usage is TRBJ1-2, with D uncertain. The length of the CDR3 is 16 residues. Germline CDR1 reads SGHRS; CDR2 reads YFSETQ. Trimming left V 0 bases short and J 8 bases short, with 20 bases between. Drawing the rest from reference TRBV5-1 and TRBJ1-2, the complete variable domain is KAGVTQTPRYLIKTRGQQVTLSCSPISGHRSVSWYQQTPGQGLQFLFEYFSETQRNKGNFPGRFSGRQFSNSRSEMNVSTLELGDSALYLCASSLAGEVSSRGYTFGSGTRLTVV.

The V and J genes are TRBV7-2 and TRBJ2-1, with D possibly TRBD2 on 5 matching bases. CDR1 and CDR2 (germline): SGHTA, FQGNSA. The ends were cut back, 1 base at V and 2 bases at J, with 12 bases in the middle. The CDR3 is 16 amino acids. The chain's CDR3 is CASSLVSGETYNEQFF. Written as DNA, the CDR3 is TGTGCCAGCAGCTTAGTGTCCGGGGAGACCTACAATGAGCAGTTCTTC.

The rearrangement joins TRBV5-1 to TRBJ2-5, with D perhaps matching TRBD1 (6 bases). Trimming pared 7 bases from V and 5 bases from J, leaving 15 bases between. The CDR3 sequence is 13 residues long. The germline gives CDR1 SGHRS, CDR2 YFSETQ. CDR3 nucleotides: TGCGCCAGCCGCCCGTTAAGGGGGGAGACCCAGTACTTC. Translation: CASRPLRGETQYF.

The chain has TRBV5-4 and TRBJ2-3; 8 bases are shared with TRBD2. The CDR3 has 14 residues. Germline CDR1 is SGHNT and CDR2 is YYREEE (reference sequence). After removal of 4 bases from V and 2 bases from J, the junction contained 3 bases not matched to a gene. CDR3 coding DNA: TGTGCCAGCAGCCTAGCGGGCCTCACAGATACGCAGTATTTT. Translated, it gives CASSLAGLTDTQYF.

This clone occurred a few times. This chain uses TRBV28 with TRBJ1-1; 9 nucleotides agree with TRBD1. Germline CDR1 MDHEN, CDR2 SYDVKM. After removal of 5 bases from V and 4 bases from J, the junction contained 5 bases not matched to a gene. There are 14 residues in the CDR3. The CDR3 is CASSPWDRATEAFF. The CDR3 DNA reads TGTGCCAGCAGTCCGTGGGACAGGGCCACTGAAGCTTTCTTT. Full variable domain (rest looked up from reference TRBV28 and TRBJ1-1): DVKVTQSSRYLVKRTGEKVFLECVQDMDHENMFWYRQDPGLGLRLIYFSYDVKMKEKGDIPEGYSVSREKKERFSLILESASTNQTSMYLCASSPWDRATEAFFGQGTRLTVV.

J is TRBJ2-2 and V is TRBV18; 7 nucleotides agree with TRBD1. The CDR3 loop spans 16 amino acids. Germline V CDR1 and CDR2: KGHSH, LQKENI. J gave up 1 base and V 0 bases, and 2 bases lay outside the gene matches. The CDR3 DNA reads TGTGCCAGCTCACCACCAGGGACAGAGAACACCGGGGAGCTGTTTTTT. Protein product: CASSPPGTENTGELFF.

The CDR3 bases are TGTGCCAGCTCACCCTTTAACAGAGACTCTGGAAACACCATATATTTT. Protein product: CASSPFNRDSGNTIYF. The rearrangement uses TRBV18 and TRBJ1-3; D is unresolved. With 3 bases removed from V and 0 bases from J, the gap between germline ends came to 12 bases. This CDR3 is 16 amino acids long. Germline loops: CDR1 KGHSH, CDR2 LQKENI.

With respect to this clone: Other DNA sequences in the sample encode the same CDR3. V is TRBV2 and J is TRBJ1-6; 7 bases align to TRBD1. The V gene end was trimmed by 6 bases and the J gene end by 7 bases; junction bases not matched to a gene: 3. Germline CDR1 is SNHLY and CDR2 is FYNNEI. The CDR3 runs to 13 residues. The CDR3 here is CASRQGGNSPLHF. The CDR3 region has the DNA TGTGCCAGCAGGCAGGGGGGAAATTCACCCCTCCACTTT. The whole variable domain, remainder taken from reference TRBV2 and TRBJ1-6, is EPEVTQTPSHQVTQMGQEVILRCVPISNHLYFYWYRQILGQKVEFLVSFYNNEISEKSEIFDDQFSVERPDGSNFTLKIRSTKLEDSAMYFCASRQGGNSPLHFGNGTRLTVT.

The chain links TRBV7-2 to TRBJ2-3, with D possibly being TRBD1 (5 bases). Germline V CDR1 and CDR2: SGHTA, FQGNSA. Trimming pared 2 bases from V and 6 bases from J, leaving 9 bases between. This CDR3 spans 13 amino acids. Here the CDR3 reads CASSLPGMDTQYF. CDR3 coding DNA: TGTGCCAGCAGCTTACCAGGGATGGATACGCAGTATTTT.

The chain uses TRBV30 and TRBJ2-2; possible D gene TRBD1, 6 bases. Germline V gene data show CDR1 as GTSNPN and CDR2 as SVGIG (reference sequence). The CDR3 is made up of 16 amino acids. With 1 base removed from V and 0 bases from J, the gap between germline ends came to 12 bases. This CDR3 is CAWSDRDRPNTGELFF. In DNA, the CDR3 is TGTGCCTGGAGTGACAGGGATAGGCCGAACACCGGGGAGCTGTTTTTT.

V usage is TRBV5-4 and J usage is TRBJ2-5, with TRBD2 matching 10 bases. The germline gives CDR1 SGHNT, CDR2 YYREEE (reference sequence). CDR3 length equals 15 residues. Unmatched junction bases numbered 6, after V lost 2 bases and J lost 5 bases. The CDR3 is CASSLPSGRAETQYF. The CDR3 DNA reads as TGTGCCAGCAGCTTACCGAGCGGGAGGGCTGAGACCCAGTACTTC.